This TCR beta chain was found in a study of control samples from healthy donors and cancer patients. This clone was counted only a few times. The table came from immunoSEQ multiplex PCR; TCRdb's copy has only in-frame clones and leaves some out. The data hold fewer than 85,000 clones, with roughly 91% observed a single time. The length of the CDR3 is 12 residues. V was trimmed by 1 base and J by 5 bases, leaving 8 bases between them. Germline V gives CDR1 GTSNPN, CDR2 SVGIG (reference sequence). This TCR was sampled from a man younger than 40 in good health. Sequenced material: blood. The chain couples TRBV30 to TRBJ1-2; D unclear. The CDR3 sequence: CAWSAVHYGYTF. CDR3 sequence (DNA): TGTGCCTGGAGTGCGGTCCATTATGGCTACACCTTC.